These 26 T cell receptor beta chains were sequenced from one sample in a study of blood T cells in healthy people across ages. Primers used in a second PCR of about 7 to 12 cycles were a sample-barcoded 5' primer and a J-beta primer mix. TCRdb processed the 5' RACE reads anew with MiXCR; each CDR3 protein has one entry. The sample yields about 1.4 million distinct CDR3 sequences, approximately 59% seen once. Sample: blood. These receptors were obtained from a young man in good health.

This chain connects TRBV15 to TRBJ2-7, with D uncertain. The end of the DNA fits TRBJ2-5 better, so the J call may be wrong. The CDR3 has 13 amino acids. CDR1 is LNHNV and CDR2 is YYDKDF in the germline V gene (reference sequence). CDR3 sequence (DNA): TGTGCCACCAGCAGCAGCCTAGGAGAGACCCAGTACTTC. This sequence encodes CATSSSLGETQYF.

The chain recombines TRBV13 with TRBJ2-4; possibly TRBD2 for D (6 bases). Per germline, CDR1 PRHDT and CDR2 FYEKMQ (reference sequence). The V and J ends lost 8 bases and 3 bases respectively, with 11 bases between them. The CDR3 loop spans 13 amino acids. The CDR3 DNA reads TGTGCCAGCGGAGCGGGTGGCAAAAACATTCAGTACTTC. It is translated as CASGAGGKNIQYF.

In DNA form, the CDR3 reads TGCGCCAGCAGCTCTGGACAGGGGGGATCACCCCTCCACTTT. Its protein product is CASSSGQGGSPLHF. The chain uses TRBV5-1 and TRBJ1-6; TRBD1 matches 10 bases. CDR1 and CDR2 (germline): SGHRS, YFSETQ. V lost 3 bases, J lost 10 bases, and 4 bases stayed unmatched. The CDR3 has 14 amino acids.

The rearrangement links TRBV7-6 to TRBJ2-1; 10 bases line up with TRBD2. Germline loops: CDR1 SGHVS, CDR2 FNYEAQ. The J segment lost 7 bases and the V segment lost 4 bases, leaving 4 bases of the junction unmatched. CDR3 size: 14 residues. DNA of the CDR3: TGTGCCAGCAGCTGGCTAGCGGGGGAGAATGAGCAGTTCTTC. It specifies CASSWLAGENEQFF.

This chain joins TRBV25-1 and TRBJ2-3, with 7 nucleotides matching TRBD2. The V segment lost 5 bases and the J segment 2 bases; nucleotides outside the gene matches: 10. Germline V CDR1 and CDR2: MGHDK, SYGVNS. The CDR3 contains 16 residues. In nucleotides, the CDR3 is TGTGCCAGCAGTTATAGCGGGCGACGGAACACAGATACGCAGTATTTT. Protein sequence: CASSYSGRRNTDTQYF.

The chain uses TRBV12-3 or TRBV12-4 and TRBJ2-5; 10 bases match TRBD1. V dropped 4 bases and J dropped 0; count of bases not matched to a gene: 5. The CDR3 consists of 16 residues. The CDR3 loop reads CASSSRTGGYQETQYF. The CDR3 coding sequence is TGTGCCAGCAGTTCCCGGACAGGGGGGTACCAAGAGACCCAGTACTTC.

The chain is built from TRBV7-2 and TRBJ2-1, with D possibly being TRBD1 (5 bases). The CDR3 is 14 residues long. The V gene's germline CDR1 is SGHTA and CDR2 FQGNSA. Trimming shortened V by 4 bases and J by 6 bases, and 13 bases separated the two germline ends. The CDR3 sequence is CASSSPDSSNEQFF. The CDR3 bases are TGTGCCAGCAGCTCCCCCGACAGTAGCAATGAGCAGTTCTTC.

This clonotype was seen more than once but under ten times. This sequence joins TRBV4-2 and TRBJ2-7; unclear D gene. This CDR3 region has 17 residues. The V and J ends lost 1 base and 2 bases respectively, with 18 bases between them. Germline values: CDR1 LGHNA, CDR2 YNFKEQ. CDR3 region: CASSQVFLEDQAYEQYF. For the CDR3, the DNA is TGTGCCAGCAGCCAAGTATTTCTCGAGGACCAGGCCTACGAGCAGTACTTC.

The chain uses TRBV4-3 and TRBJ2-3; no firm D call. Germline V gene sequence: CDR1 LGHNA, CDR2 YSLEER. This CDR3 is built from 14 residues. With 1 base removed from V and 8 bases from J, the gap between germline ends came to 13 bases. The CDR3 region is CASSQGSSGVTQYF. DNA for the CDR3: TGCGCCAGCAGCCAAGGCTCTAGTGGGGTTACGCAGTATTTT.

This clonotype was seen only a few times. The rearrangement uses TRBV27 and TRBJ2-7; D not resolved. With 5 bases removed from V and 0 bases from J, the gap between germline ends came to 14 bases. CDR1 is MNHEY, CDR2 SMNVEV, per germline (reference sequence). The length of the CDR3 is 15 residues. The CDR3 sequence: CASSPSRESSYEQYF. The CDR3 DNA reads as TGTGCCAGCAGTCCCTCCCGAGAGAGCTCCTACGAGCAGTACTTC.

J is TRBJ2-7 and V is TRBV6-2 or TRBV6-3; possible D gene TRBD1, 6 bases. The germline V gene has CDR1 MNHEY and CDR2 SVGEGT. V lost 6 bases and J lost 3, with 12 bases in between. The CDR3 is made up of 13 amino acids. The DNA of the CDR3 is TGTGCCAGCAGCGACGGGACATACTACGAGCAGTACTTC. Its protein is CASSDGTYYEQYF.

The gene calls are TRBV10-3 and TRBJ2-6, with TRBD2 matching 7 bases. From germline, CDR1 is ENHRY and CDR2 SYGVKD. Losses at the gene ends were 0 bases for V and 0 bases for J; bases not matched to a gene: 8. The CDR3 has 19 amino acids. The CDR3 region has the DNA TGTGCCATCAGTGAGTCTGGACGGGGGGAAAACTCTGGGGCCAACGTCCTGACTTTC. Amino acid sequence: CAISESGRGENSGANVLTF.

This clonotype showed up just a few times. The J gene is TRBJ2-1, the V gene TRBV4-2; D not resolved. CDR3 length: 12 amino acids. CDR1 is LGHNA, CDR2 YNFKEQ, per germline. V was trimmed by 0 bases and J by 9 bases, leaving 6 bases between them. For the CDR3, the DNA is TGTGCCAGCAGCCAAGATACAAGTGAGCAGTTCTTC. Translated, it gives CASSQDTSEQFF.

In this sample, this clonotype turned up once. The junction differs from germline at one of its ends, possibly a read error. As DNA, the CDR3 is TGTGCTAGCAGCTACCCCTACAGCATTTCGAATCAGCCCCAGCATTTT. Amino acids: CASSYPYSISNQPQHF. The chain recombines TRBV28 with TRBJ1-5; D gene unclear. The CDR3 totals 16 residues. Germline V gives CDR1 MDHEN, CDR2 SYDVKM. Supplemented by reference TRBV28 and TRBJ1-5, the full variable domain reads DVKVTQSSRYLVKRTGEKVFLECVQDMDHENMFWYRQDPGLGLRLIYFSYDVKMKEKGDIPEGYSVSREKKERFSLILESASTNQTSMYLCASSYPYSISNQPQHFGDGTRLSIL.

The J gene is TRBJ2-4, the V gene TRBV12-3 or TRBV12-4; 9 bases map to TRBD1. The V and J ends lost 2 bases and 9 bases, in that order; junction bases with no gene match: 11. This CDR3 has 16 amino acids. The CDR3 DNA follows: TGTGCCAGCAGTTTAAGGGACAGGGTGTTTGGGAGCATTCAGTACTTC. Encoded protein: CASSLRDRVFGSIQYF.

The genes are TRBV14 and TRBJ2-7, with TRBD2 matching 14 bases. The J call may be wrong; the DNA end is better matched by TRBJ2-5. The CDR3 covers 17 residues. Germline lookup yields CDR1 SGHDN and CDR2 FVKESK. The CDR3 protein is CASAERGLAGDGVTQYF. CDR3 in DNA: TGTGCCAGCGCAGAGAGGGGACTAGCGGGAGATGGGGTGACCCAGTACTTC.

The CDR3 DNA is TGCGCCAGCAGCCAATCCGCAGGGGCTCGAGAACCCCTCCACTTT. Its translation is CASSQSAGAREPLHF. The chain carries TRBV4-3 and TRBJ1-6, with TRBD1 as a possible D gene (6 bases). The CDR3 totals 15 residues. V shed 2 bases and J shed 12 bases, with 17 bases lying between them. The V gene's germline CDR1 is LGHNA and CDR2 YSLEER.

This clonotype was detected many times. J is TRBJ2-5 and V is TRBV4-2; 11 bases are a match to TRBD2. Germline lookup yields CDR1 LGHNA and CDR2 YNFKEQ. The CDR3 covers 15 residues. J was trimmed by 7 bases and V by 4 bases; bases with no gene match: 8. Here the CDR3 DNA reads TGTGCCAGCAGCCTTTCGACTAGCGGGGTGGGGACCCAGTACTTC. Amino acid sequence: CASSLSTSGVGTQYF.

The J gene is TRBJ2-4, the V gene TRBV7-2; the D call may be TRBD1 or TRBD2 (6 bases each). This CDR3 region has 13 residues. From germline, CDR1 is SGHTA and CDR2 FQGNSA. V was clipped by 3 bases and J by 14 bases, with 17 bases between them. CDR3 sequence reads: CASSLGGRQEKYF. For the CDR3, the DNA is TGTGCCAGCAGCTTGGGGGGCCGTCAGGAGAAGTACTTC. Full variable domain (remainder filled in from reference TRBV7-2 and TRBJ2-4): GAGVSQSPSNKVTEKGKDVELRCDPISGHTALYWYRQSLGQGLEFLIYFQGNSAPDKSGLPSDRFSAERTGGSVSTLTIQRTQQEDSAVYLCASSLGGRQEKYFGAGTRLSVL.

This clonotype was counted a few times. The rearrangement uses TRBV4-1 and TRBJ2-3; TRBD2 matches 9 bases. V shed 0 bases, J shed 0 bases, and the junction held 7 bases outside the gene matches. The germline CDR1 and CDR2 sequences are MGHRA and YSYEKL. There are 18 residues in the CDR3. The CDR3 DNA follows: TGCGCCAGCAGCCAAGATGATGGAAGCGGGAGGAGCACAGATACGCAGTATTTT. Translating gives CASSQDDGSGRSTDTQYF.

This clonotype appeared once. This rearrangement joins TRBV27 to TRBJ1-1; tentatively, D is TRBD1 (5 bases). CDR1 MNHEY and CDR2 SMNVEV come from the germline V gene (reference sequence). The V end lost 5 bases, the J end lost 1 base, and 14 bases lay between the germline ends. This CDR3 has 15 residues. CDR3 nucleotide sequence: TGTGCCAGCAGTCCATACAGGACGGGGAACACTGAAGCTTTCTTT. Translation gives CASSPYRTGNTEAFF.

As concerns this clonotype: Sequence at one end of the junction differs from germline and may be a read error. The CDR3 is CASSWTPGLAVNEQFF. DNA of the CDR3: TGTGCCAGTAGCTGGACGCCGGGACTAGCGGTAAATGAGCAGTTCTTC. This sequence joins TRBV7-9 and TRBJ2-1; 11 nucleotides align to TRBD2. The CDR3 has 16 residues. Germline CDR1 reads SEHNR; CDR2 reads FQNEAQ (reference sequence).

This clonotype was seen a single time. V gene TRBV20-1 combines with J gene TRBJ2-5, with a weak D call TRBD2 (6 bases). The tail of the sequence fits TRBJ2-7 better, so the J call may be wrong. The CDR3 extends over 13 amino acids. Germline V gene lookup returns CDR1 DFQATT and CDR2 SNEGSKA (reference sequence). The CDR3 DNA reads TGCAGTGCTCCGGGACTCAATACCTACGAGCAGTACTTC. It yields the protein CSAPGLNTYEQYF.

The gene calls are TRBV12-5 and TRBJ2-4; D ambiguous. TRBJ2-7 explains the end of the DNA better; the J call may be wrong. CDR1 and CDR2 from the germline V gene are LGHNT and FRNRAP. This CDR3 comprises 12 residues. CDR3 DNA: TGTGCTAGTGGTTTGGGGACCTACGAGCAGTACTTC. Its translation: CASGLGTYEQYF.

This clonotype was counted once. CDR3 residues: CASSGSGTALRTETQYF. The CDR3 nucleotides read TGTGCCAGCAGTGGCAGCGGGACAGCTCTAAGGACGGAGACCCAGTACTTC. The chain uses TRBV25-1 and TRBJ2-5; tentatively, D is TRBD1 or TRBD2 (7 bases each). The CDR3 has 17 amino acids. V was shortened by 4 bases and J by 5 bases, with 23 bases between the two germline ends. The germline V gene has CDR1 MGHDK and CDR2 SYGVNS.

As concerns this clonotype: The junction does not match germline at one end; this may be a read error. V is TRBV12-3 or TRBV12-4 and J is TRBJ2-5, with 7 nucleotides matching TRBD2. The DNA end lines up better with TRBJ2-7; the J call may be wrong. There are 13 residues in the CDR3. The CDR3 DNA is TGTGCCGGCAGGGCGGGAGAGGATCGCGAGCAGTACTTC. Translated, it gives CAGRAGEDREQYF.